The present T cell receptor beta chain was sequenced within a study of identical twins. Study results and limitations: Less excess twin sharing appeared in beta out-of-frame sequences. Whereas memory repertoires showed no such difference, abundant cord blood beta clonotypes carried fewer insertions.

In regard to this clonotype: Its specificity is not known.

TCRdb reanalysed the 5' RACE reads using MiXCR and keeps one entry per CDR3 protein. The sample consists of more than 250,000 distinct CDR3 sequences, under 9.5% of them appearing once. Per the germline V gene, CDR1 is DFQATT and CDR2 is SNEGSKA (reference sequence). The V segment lost 3 bases and the J segment 6 bases; nucleotides outside the gene matches: 10. This CDR3 comprises 16 residues. These data were likewise used in another study, on yellow fever vaccine responses in identical twins.

The receptor was isolated from a woman between 18 and 30 years old in good health. The chain combines TRBV20-1 with TRBJ1-6; 8 bases align to TRBD1. Sequences were obtained from memory (CD45RO+) T cells sorted from blood. The CDR3 loop is CSASKTGGGSNSPLHF. The DNA of the CDR3 is TGCAGTGCTAGCAAAACAGGGGGTGGCTCTAATTCACCCCTCCACTTT.